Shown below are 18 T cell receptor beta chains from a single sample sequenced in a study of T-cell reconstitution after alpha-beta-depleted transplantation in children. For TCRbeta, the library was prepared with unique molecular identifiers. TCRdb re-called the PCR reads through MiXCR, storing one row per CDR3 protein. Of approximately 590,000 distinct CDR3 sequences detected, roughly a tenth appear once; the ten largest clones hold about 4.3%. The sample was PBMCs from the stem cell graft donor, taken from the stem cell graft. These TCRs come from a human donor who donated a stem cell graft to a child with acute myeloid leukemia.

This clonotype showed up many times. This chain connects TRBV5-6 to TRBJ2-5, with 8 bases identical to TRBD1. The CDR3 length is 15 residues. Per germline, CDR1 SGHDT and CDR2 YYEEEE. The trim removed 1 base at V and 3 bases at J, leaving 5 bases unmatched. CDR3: CASSLPGQGKETQYF. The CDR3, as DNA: TGTGCCAGCAGCTTGCCAGGACAGGGAAAAGAGACCCAGTACTTC.

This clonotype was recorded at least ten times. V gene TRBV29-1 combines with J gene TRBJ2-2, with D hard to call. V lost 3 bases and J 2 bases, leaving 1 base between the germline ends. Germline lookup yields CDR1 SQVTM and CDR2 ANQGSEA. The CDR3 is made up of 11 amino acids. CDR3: CSVDNTGELFF. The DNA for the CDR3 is TGCAGCGTTGATAACACCGGGGAGCTGTTTTTT.

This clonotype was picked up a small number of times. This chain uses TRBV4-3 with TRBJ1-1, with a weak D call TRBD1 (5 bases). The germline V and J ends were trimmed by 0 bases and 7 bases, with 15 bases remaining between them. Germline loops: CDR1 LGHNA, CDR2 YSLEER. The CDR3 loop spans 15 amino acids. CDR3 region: CASSQDSVGLGEAFF. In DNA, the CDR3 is TGCGCCAGCAGCCAAGATTCGGTGGGGCTCGGTGAAGCTTTCTTT.

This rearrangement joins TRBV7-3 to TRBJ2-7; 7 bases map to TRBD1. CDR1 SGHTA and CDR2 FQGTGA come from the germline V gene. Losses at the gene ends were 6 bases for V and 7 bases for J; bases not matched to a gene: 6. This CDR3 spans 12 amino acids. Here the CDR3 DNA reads TGTGCCAGCAGTGACAGGGTTGGGGAGCAGTACTTC. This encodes CASSDRVGEQYF.

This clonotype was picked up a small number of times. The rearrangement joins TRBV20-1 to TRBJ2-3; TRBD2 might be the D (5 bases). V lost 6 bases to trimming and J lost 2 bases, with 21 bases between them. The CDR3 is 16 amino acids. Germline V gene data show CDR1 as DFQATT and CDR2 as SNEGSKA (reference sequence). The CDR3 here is CSARGDRNGITDTQYF. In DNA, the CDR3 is TGCAGTGCACGGGGTGATCGGAATGGAATCACAGATACGCAGTATTTT.

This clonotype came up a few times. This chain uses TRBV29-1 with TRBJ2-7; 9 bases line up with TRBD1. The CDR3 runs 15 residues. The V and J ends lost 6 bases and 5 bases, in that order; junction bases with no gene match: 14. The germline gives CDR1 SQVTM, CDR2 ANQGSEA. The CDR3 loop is CSVVFGGTGTNEQYF. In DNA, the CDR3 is TGCAGCGTGGTCTTTGGTGGGACAGGGACTAACGAGCAGTACTTC.

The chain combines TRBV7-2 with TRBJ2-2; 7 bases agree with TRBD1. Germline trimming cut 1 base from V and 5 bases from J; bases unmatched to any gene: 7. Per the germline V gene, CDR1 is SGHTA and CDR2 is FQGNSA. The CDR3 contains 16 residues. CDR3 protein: CASSLVTGLGTGELFF. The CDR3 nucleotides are TGTGCCAGCAGCTTAGTGACAGGGTTGGGGACCGGGGAGCTGTTTTTT.

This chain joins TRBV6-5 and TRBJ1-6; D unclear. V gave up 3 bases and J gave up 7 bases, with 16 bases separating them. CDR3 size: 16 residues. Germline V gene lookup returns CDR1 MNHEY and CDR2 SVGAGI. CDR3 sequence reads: CASSYYPLRVNSPLHF. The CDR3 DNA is TGTGCCAGCAGTTATTACCCTTTGAGGGTCAATTCACCCCTCCACTTT.

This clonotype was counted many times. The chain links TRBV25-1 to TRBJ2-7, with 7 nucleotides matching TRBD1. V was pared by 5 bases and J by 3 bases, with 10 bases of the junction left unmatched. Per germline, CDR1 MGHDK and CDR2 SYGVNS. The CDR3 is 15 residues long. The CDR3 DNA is TGTGCCAGCAGTCCCCCACCGGGACAGATCTACGAGCAGTACTTC. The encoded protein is CASSPPPGQIYEQYF.

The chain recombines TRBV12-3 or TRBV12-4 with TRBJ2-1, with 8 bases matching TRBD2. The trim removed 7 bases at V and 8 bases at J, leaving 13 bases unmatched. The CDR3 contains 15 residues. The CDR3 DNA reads TGTGCCAGCACCCGAGCGGGGGCCGTTGTCCATGAGCAGTTCTTC. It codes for CASTRAGAVVHEQFF.

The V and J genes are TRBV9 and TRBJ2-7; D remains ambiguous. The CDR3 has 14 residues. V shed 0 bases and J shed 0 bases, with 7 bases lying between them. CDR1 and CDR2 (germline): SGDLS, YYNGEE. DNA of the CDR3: TGTGCCAGCAGCGTAGCGGTCGTCTCCTACGAGCAGTACTTC. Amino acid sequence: CASSVAVVSYEQYF.

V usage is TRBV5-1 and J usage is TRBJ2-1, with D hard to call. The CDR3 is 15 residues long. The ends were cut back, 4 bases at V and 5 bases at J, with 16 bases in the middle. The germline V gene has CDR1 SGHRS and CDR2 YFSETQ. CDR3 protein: CASSPPTNTNNEQFF. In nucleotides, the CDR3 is TGCGCCAGCAGCCCTCCTACTAATACCAACAATGAGCAGTTCTTC.

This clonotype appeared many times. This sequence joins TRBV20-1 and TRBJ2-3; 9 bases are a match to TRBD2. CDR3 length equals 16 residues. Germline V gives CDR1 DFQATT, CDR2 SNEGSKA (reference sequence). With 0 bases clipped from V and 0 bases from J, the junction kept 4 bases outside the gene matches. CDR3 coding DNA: TGCAGTGCTAGAGACAGGCTAGCGGGGAGCACAGATACGCAGTATTTT. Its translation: CSARDRLAGSTDTQYF.

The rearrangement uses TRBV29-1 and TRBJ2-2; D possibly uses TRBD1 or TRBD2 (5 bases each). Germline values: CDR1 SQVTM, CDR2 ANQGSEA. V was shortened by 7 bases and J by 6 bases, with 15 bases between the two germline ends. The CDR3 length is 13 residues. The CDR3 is CSGGSWGAGELFF. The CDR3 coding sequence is TGCAGCGGAGGGAGTTGGGGCGCCGGGGAGCTGTTTTTT.

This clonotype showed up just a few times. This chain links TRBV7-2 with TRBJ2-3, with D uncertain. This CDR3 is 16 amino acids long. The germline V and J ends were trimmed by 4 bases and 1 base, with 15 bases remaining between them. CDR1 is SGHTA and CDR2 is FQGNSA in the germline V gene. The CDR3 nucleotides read TGTGCCAGCAGCTGGGCCGGGTCCCAAGGCACAGATACGCAGTATTTT. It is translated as CASSWAGSQGTDTQYF.

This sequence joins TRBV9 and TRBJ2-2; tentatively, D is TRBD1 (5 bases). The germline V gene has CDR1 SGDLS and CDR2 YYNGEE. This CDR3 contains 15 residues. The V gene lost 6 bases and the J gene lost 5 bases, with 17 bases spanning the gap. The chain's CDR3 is CASTNLVAGTGELFF. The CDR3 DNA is TGTGCCAGCACTAACCTGGTGGCAGGGACCGGGGAGCTGTTTTTT.

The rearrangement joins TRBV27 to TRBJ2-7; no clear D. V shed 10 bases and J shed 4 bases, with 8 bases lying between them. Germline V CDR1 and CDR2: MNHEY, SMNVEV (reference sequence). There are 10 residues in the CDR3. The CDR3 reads CATTRYEQYF. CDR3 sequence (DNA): TGTGCCACTACCCGGTACGAGCAGTACTTC.

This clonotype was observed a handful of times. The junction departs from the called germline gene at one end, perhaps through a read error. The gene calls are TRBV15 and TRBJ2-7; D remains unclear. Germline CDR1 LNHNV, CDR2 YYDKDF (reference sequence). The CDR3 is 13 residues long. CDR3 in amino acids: CATSVERTFEKYF. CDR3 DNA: TGTGCCACCAGCGTCGAGAGGACCTTCGAGAAGTACTTC.